This TCR beta chain was identified in a study of cytomegalovirus exposure and HLA in healthy donors. Background on the study: Later analysis reported that the 110 or so validation repertoires shared the platform of the roughly 710 first-cohort repertoires.

With respect to this clone: Antigen unknown.

The study drew the donors from its approximately 110-subject validation cohort, separate from the approximately 700-subject first cohort. Unmatched junction bases numbered 11, after V lost 4 bases and J lost 7 bases. CDR3 length: 15 residues. Per germline, CDR1 KGHSH and CDR2 LQKENI. Repertoires were generated with immunoSEQ multiplex PCR, while TCRdb's copy carries only in-frame clones and drops some. The table records about 270,000 clones, around 86% of them present only once. Study-wide points: The authors enumerated 150 to 200 TCR beta chains as linked to cytomegalovirus.

The sample comprised PBMCs. The receptor's source is a woman aged 18-30 years in good health and CMV-seronegative. The chain uses TRBV18 and TRBJ2-7; TRBD1 matches 9 bases. This CDR3 reads CASSRNRDRDHEQYF. The CDR3 DNA follows: TGTGCCAGCTCACGCAACCGGGACAGGGATCATGAGCAGTACTTC.